A selection of T cell receptor beta chains follows, all from one sample in a study of naive CD8 T cells in extremely preterm neonates. Libraries were prepared by immunoSEQ multiplex PCR; TCRdb keeps only in-frame clonotypes and omits some of them. The data show around 6,000 clones, with roughly 98% seen just once and roughly 0.4% held by the top ten. What was sequenced was naive CD8+ T cells from cord blood. These receptors were taken from a newborn in good health. Both conserved end residues are part of each CDR3. D genes are given only for firm matches. Clone size, where shown, is once, few, many, or a class for clones that have expanded.

clone size,D gene,V gene,J gene,CDR3 DNA,CDR3 protein
-,-,TRBV19,TRBJ2-4,TGTGCCAGTAGTAAAGTACTAGCCAAAAACATTCAGTACTTC,CASSKVLAKNIQYF
-,-,TRBV11-3,TRBJ1-1,TGTGCCAGCAGCTTGGGGGGGAACACTGAAGCTTTCTTT,CASSLGGNTEAFF
-,TRBD1,TRBV11-2,TRBJ2-7,TGTGCCAGCAGCCTAGGGACAGGGGGCCACGAGCAGTACTTC,CASSLGTGGHEQYF
-,-,TRBV7-9,TRBJ2-1,TGTGCCAGCAGCTTAGTGTTGGGCACCTACAATGAGCAGTTCTTC,CASSLVLGTYNEQFF
-,-,TRBV27,TRBJ2-5,TGTGCCAGCAGAGCGGGCGACTCCCCCTTGGAGACCCAGTACTTC,CASRAGDSPLETQYF
-,TRBD2,TRBV28,TRBJ2-5,TGTGCCAGCAGTTCTCTGGTGCCTAGCGGGAGCGAGGGGACCCAGTACTTC,CASSSLVPSGSEGTQYF
-,TRBD2,TRBV11-2,TRBJ2-5,TGTGCCAGCAGCTTCGGGGGGGAAGAGACCCAGTACTTC,CASSFGGEETQYF
-,-,TRBV19,TRBJ1-5,TGTGCCAGTAGTATAGCAGGTTCCAATCAGCCCCAGCATTTT,CASSIAGSNQPQHF
-,-,TRBV9,TRBJ2-7,TGTGCCAGCAGCGGGGACAACTACGAGCAGTACTTC,CASSGDNYEQYF
-,-,TRBV7-2,TRBJ2-5,TGTGCCAGCAGCCCGGACTCGGAGGAGACCCAGTACTTC,CASSPDSEETQYF
-,-,TRBV10-3,TRBJ2-3,TGTGCCATCAGTGAAATCGGAGATACGCAGTATTTT,CAISEIGDTQYF
-,-,TRBV4-1,TRBJ2-1,TGCGCCAGCAGCCAAGTAGGCAGGGATGAGCAGTTCTTC,CASSQVGRDEQFF
-,TRBD2,TRBV7-6,TRBJ2-5,TGTGCCAGCAGCCTCTACTTAGCGGGAGTGGCAGAGACCCAGTACTTC,CASSLYLAGVAETQYF
once,TRBD1,TRBV27,TRBJ2-7,TGTGCCAGCAGTTTATTCCTACAGGGGGGTTACGAGCAGTACTTC,CASSLFLQGGYEQYF
-,-,TRBV9,TRBJ2-7,TGTGCCAGCAGCCACGACGAATCAGGGACCTACGAGCAGTACTTC,CASSHDESGTYEQYF
few,-,TRBV28,TRBJ1-3,TGTGCCAGCAGTCTGCAGCAGGGTACCTCTGGAAACACCATATATTTT,CASSLQQGTSGNTIYF
-,-,TRBV19,TRBJ2-2,TGTGCCACTCAGGAGGGCCGGTACACCGGGGAGCTGTTTTTT,CATQEGRYTGELFF
-,TRBD1,TRBV5-1,TRBJ1-1,TGCGCCAGCAGCACAGGGGGCGAAGCTTTCTTT,CASSTGGEAFF
-,-,TRBV21-1,TRBJ2-7,TGTGCCAGCAGACAGACAGGGCTGACCTACGAGCAGTACTTC,CASRQTGLTYEQYF
-,TRBD1,TRBV11-3,TRBJ2-7,TGTGCCAGCACGGACAGGGGCTACGAGCAGTACTTC,CASTDRGYEQYF
-,TRBD2,TRBV28,TRBJ2-5,TGTGCCAGCAGTTCCCTAGCGGAAGAGACCCAGTACTTC,CASSSLAEETQYF
-,-,TRBV28,TRBJ2-7,TGTGCCAGCAGTTTGAGTGACACCTACGAGCAGTACTTC,CASSLSDTYEQYF
-,TRBD2,TRBV4-2,TRBJ2-3,TGTGCCAGCAGCCCTTGGACTAGCGGGAGGACAGATACGCAGTATTTT,CASSPWTSGRTDTQYF
-,TRBD2,TRBV28,TRBJ2-7,TGTGCCAGCAGTGAGCGAGCGGGAGGTCCCGAGCAGTACTTC,CASSERAGGPEQYF
once,-,TRBV2,TRBJ2-7,TGTGCCAGCAGGGGGCCGGGGGGCCCCTCCTACGAGCAGTACTTC,CASRGPGGPSYEQYF
-,-,TRBV7-6,TRBJ2-1,TGTGCCAGCAGCTTCGGGGATGAGCAGTTCTTC,CASSFGDEQFF
once,TRBD2,TRBV18,TRBJ2-5,TGTGCCAGCTCAGCGGCCCTAGCGGGAGGTCAAGAGACCCAGTACTTC,CASSAALAGGQETQYF
-,-,TRBV28,TRBJ1-1,TGTGCCAGCAGTTTAACGGGGGTCACTGAAGCTTTCTTT,CASSLTGVTEAFF
-,-,TRBV2,TRBJ1-1,TGTGCCAGCGGACTGAGGGTCAAAAAGGTGAACACTGAAGCTTTCTTT,CASGLRVKKVNTEAFF
-,TRBD2,TRBV4-1,TRBJ2-1,TGCGCCAGCAGCCAGCGGGAGACTAGCGGGGGATACAATGAGCAGTTCTTC,CASSQRETSGGYNEQFF
-,-,TRBV5-1,TRBJ1-1,TGCGCCAGCAGCTTGGACCCGGGCACTGAAGCTTTCTTT,CASSLDPGTEAFF
-,TRBD2,TRBV9,TRBJ2-1,TGTGCCAGCAGCGTAGGTTGGGGGGGAGATGAGCAGTTCTTC,CASSVGWGGDEQFF
once,TRBD2,TRBV2,TRBJ2-3,TGTGCCAGCAGTGCCTTGGGACTAGCGGGAGTGAGGGGCACAGATACGCAGTATTTT,CASSALGLAGVRGTDTQYF
-,-,TRBV15,TRBJ2-1,TGTGCCACCAGCAGAGATCGGGCGGGGAGTTACAATGAGCAGTTCTTC,CATSRDRAGSYNEQFF
-,-,TRBV5-1,TRBJ2-3,TGCGCCAGCAGCTTGCAGGCCTTCCCTAGCACAGATACGCAGTATTTT,CASSLQAFPSTDTQYF
-,TRBD2,TRBV6-6,TRBJ2-1,TGTGCCAGCAGCGGGACTAGCGGTTACAATGAGCAGTTCTTC,CASSGTSGYNEQFF
-,-,TRBV9,TRBJ1-2,TGTGCCAGCAGCAAGGGACACTACCTGGATGGCTACACCTTC,CASSKGHYLDGYTF
-,TRBD1,TRBV28,TRBJ2-1,TGTGCCAGCAGTTTGGACAGGGGCAATGAGCAGTTCTTC,CASSLDRGNEQFF
once,TRBD1,TRBV27,TRBJ2-7,TGTGCCAGCAGTTTATGGACAGGGGGCGAGCAGTACTTC,CASSLWTGGEQYF
-,TRBD2,TRBV25-1,TRBJ2-3,TGTGCCACCGGCTGGACTAGCGGGAGGACAGATACGCAGTATTTT,CATGWTSGRTDTQYF
-,TRBD1,TRBV5-6,TRBJ2-1,TGTGCCAGCAGCTTAGGGGGCGCCTACAATGAGCAGTTCTTC,CASSLGGAYNEQFF
-,-,TRBV27,TRBJ1-1,TGTGCCAGCAGTTTATCAGGGGGCACTGAAGCTTTCTTT,CASSLSGGTEAFF
-,-,TRBV19,TRBJ2-7,TGTGCCAGTAGTCCACGACAGCTTTCCTACGAGCAGTACTTC,CASSPRQLSYEQYF
-,TRBD1,TRBV29-1,TRBJ2-7,TGCAGCGTTGAAGATCAGACAGGGGGCTCCTACGAGCAGTACTTC,CSVEDQTGGSYEQYF
-,-,TRBV4-1,TRBJ2-7,TGCGCCAGCAGCCAAGATAACAACTACGAGCAGTACTTC,CASSQDNNYEQYF
-,-,TRBV11-3,TRBJ2-3,TGTGCCAGCACCCCCTCGCGGGGACGCACAGATACGCAGTATTTT,CASTPSRGRTDTQYF
-,TRBD1,TRBV13,TRBJ2-3,TGTGCCAGCAGCTTACCAGGGGGCGCAGATACGCAGTATTTT,CASSLPGGADTQYF
once,TRBD1,TRBV7-9,TRBJ2-7,TGTGCCAGCAGCTGGAGGACAGGGTCGGGGGAGCAGTACTTC,CASSWRTGSGEQYF
once,TRBD2,TRBV27,TRBJ2-7,TGTGCCAGCAGTGTCACGACTAGCGGGGTCTACGAGCAGTACTTC,CASSVTTSGVYEQYF
-,-,TRBV5-6,TRBJ1-2,TGTGCCAGCAGCTCGGGAGCGTTGGACTATGGCTACACCTTC,CASSSGALDYGYTF
-,-,TRBV6-5,TRBJ2-2,TGTGCCAGCAGGATCGGGGTTTACACCGGGGAGCTGTTTTTT,CASRIGVYTGELFF
-,TRBD1,TRBV28,TRBJ1-2,TGTGCCAGCAGTCCGGGACAGGCTAACTATGGCTACACCTTC,CASSPGQANYGYTF
once,-,TRBV19,TRBJ2-1,TGTGCCAGTAGTATAGGAGGGAAGCCGTCCTACAATGAGCAGTTCTTC,CASSIGGKPSYNEQFF
-,-,TRBV14,TRBJ2-1,TGTGCCAGCAGCCCACTCGGGAACAGCTACAATGAGCAGTTCTTC,CASSPLGNSYNEQFF
-,TRBD2,TRBV4-2,TRBJ2-3,TGTGCCAGCAGCCAAGCACTAGCGGCCACAGATACGCAGTATTTT,CASSQALAATDTQYF